This T cell receptor (beta chain) was captured in a study of T cells in Graves' hyperthyroidism and ophthalmopathy (dated by TCRdb to about 2019). Background on the whole study: Peripheral blood samples were taken at the time of initial diagnosis, prior to any treatment. After blood sampling, hyperthyroidism patients were treated with methimazole at a starting dose of 30 mg daily, and ophthalmopathy patients were treated with high-dose intravenous methylprednisolone. The study also compared thyroid tissue and blood T-cell repertoires from several Graves' hyperthyroidism patients. TCR V-J signatures able to tell the groups apart were searched for in a discovery cohort of 100 or so patients, of whom over 40 had Graves' ophthalmopathy and 57 had stable Graves' hyperthyroidism. The paper describes TCR Vbeta CDR3 sequencing of 140 or so peripheral blood samples, made up of 43 ophthalmopathy patients, around 78 hyperthyroidism patients and 17 progressor patients. For training and testing, the 100 or so patients in the discovery cohort were randomly divided in a 7:3 ratio. An independent validation cohort of under 20 hyperthyroidism patients and more than 15 patients who later progressed to ophthalmopathy tested prospective prediction of ophthalmopathy. Beyond this particular receptor, the publication reports: A 13 V-J signature model separated ophthalmopathy from stable hyperthyroidism, with 87.88% sensitivity and 81% to 82% specificity in cross-validation and 80%/75% in testing. In validation, the model predicted progression to ophthalmopathy with just under 71% sensitivity and over 72% specificity, a median of about six months before onset. Most expanded thyroid clonotypes (frequency above 0.001) were also detected in blood, a finding suggesting that blood repertoires may reflect thyroid immune responses. No statistical method was used to fix the sample size in advance, and group allocation was not hidden from the investigators.

The germline V gene (reference sequence) yields LNHDA for CDR1 and SQIVND for CDR2. Reading from cysteine to phenylalanine, the CDR3 counts 15 amino acids. This entry keeps only the CDR3 DNA: 45 bases, framed from base 1. At the junction V is shortened by 7 bases and J by 5 bases; bases outside the gene matches: 13. A patient counted as having stable Graves' hyperthyroidism if no progression to ophthalmopathy occurred over 18 months of follow-up. Hyperthyroidism patients were newly diagnosed, with disease duration under 2 months, and aged 18 to 65 years. Exclusion was applied to patients with uncontrolled infections, other autoimmune diseases, pregnancy or lactation. Diagnoses were established on the basis of clinical symptoms, serum thyroxine and TRAb, thyroid ultrasound, and orbital computed tomography. Ficoll-Paque density gradient centrifugation was used to isolate PBMCs from around 10 ml of fresh peripheral blood. Trizol reagent was used to extract total RNA, and RNA quality was then checked on an Agilent 2100 Bioanalyzer.

TCR beta CDR3 regions were amplified from RNA transcripts. A first-round RT-PCR of the TCR CDR3 used the HTBI primer set with the Qiagen OneStep RT-PCR kit. Libraries were constructed in a second round of multiplex PCR, after which size selection and purification were performed. Paired-end sequencing of the libraries was performed with 100 bp reads on an Illumina HiSeq2000. The authors' pipeline ran thus. SOAPnuke was used to process the raw data, throwing out any read that contained adapters or uncalled bases, had a mean Phred below 15, or lacked an exact constant-primer or identifier match. COPE v1.2.5 was used to merge the high-quality paired reads, and each unique nucleotide sequence was defined as a clonotype. MiTCR v1.1 was used to align the clonotypes against IMGT TRBV, TRBD and TRBJ reference segments. Only V-J combinations with frequency above 0.0001, covering 99% to 99.2% of repertoires, were analysed. The TCS score was defined as F50 (clonal expansion) divided by E x V (chaos), with BLOSUM62-based TCRdist calculated between CDR3 peptides within each V-J. Welch's t-statistics and random forest reduced around 550 V-J features to 10 to 15, which were used in a naive Bayes classifier (R e1071). The similarity between thyroid and blood repertoires was quantified using the Morisita-Horn index. TCRdb applied fastp at Q25 and MiXCR to the public reads, then kept only in-frame beta chains. Entries that share a CDR3 protein sequence are merged under the most common genes and DNA. The V and J calls were not made by the authors but by TCRdb's processing. This sample holds 700,000 to 850,000 distinct CDR3 sequences; about 35% were observed only once. In total, the top ten clones hold around a third of the sample.

Comments on this clonotype: The specificity of this receptor is unknown. Base qualities were left out, and no much larger clone turns up one base away.

Here the chain combines TRBV19 and TRBJ1-2, with TRBD1 identical over 7 junction bases. This clonotype was sampled from a woman aged 35 to 49 with Graves' hyperthyroidism. Sample: blood. The CDR3 protein is CASTKGQGEGYGYTF. The nucleotide sequence reads TGTGCCAGTACCAAAGGGCAGGGGGAGGGGTATGGCTACACCTTC.